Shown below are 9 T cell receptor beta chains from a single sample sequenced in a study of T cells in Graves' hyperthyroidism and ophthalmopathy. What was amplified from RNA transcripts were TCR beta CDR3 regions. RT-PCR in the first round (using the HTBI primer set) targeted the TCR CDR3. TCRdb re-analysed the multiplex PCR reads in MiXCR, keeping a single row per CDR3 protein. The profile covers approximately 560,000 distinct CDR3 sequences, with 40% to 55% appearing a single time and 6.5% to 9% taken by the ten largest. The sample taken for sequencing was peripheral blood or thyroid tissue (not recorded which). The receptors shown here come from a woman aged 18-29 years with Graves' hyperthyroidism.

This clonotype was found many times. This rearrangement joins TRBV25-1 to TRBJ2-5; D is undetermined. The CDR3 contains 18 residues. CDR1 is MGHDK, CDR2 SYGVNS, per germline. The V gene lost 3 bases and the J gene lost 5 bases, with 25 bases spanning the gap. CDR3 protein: CASSDPETGHPDPETQYF. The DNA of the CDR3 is TGTGCCAGCAGTGACCCTGAGACCGGGCATCCCGACCCCGAGACCCAGTACTTC.

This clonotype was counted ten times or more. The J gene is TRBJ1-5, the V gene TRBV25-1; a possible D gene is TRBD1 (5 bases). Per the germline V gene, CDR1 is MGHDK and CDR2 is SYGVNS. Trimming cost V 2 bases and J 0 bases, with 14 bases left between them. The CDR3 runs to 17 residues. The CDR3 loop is CASSEGTGPYSNQPQHF. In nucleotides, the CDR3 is TGTGCCAGCAGTGAAGGCACAGGCCCTTATAGCAATCAGCCCCAGCATTTT.

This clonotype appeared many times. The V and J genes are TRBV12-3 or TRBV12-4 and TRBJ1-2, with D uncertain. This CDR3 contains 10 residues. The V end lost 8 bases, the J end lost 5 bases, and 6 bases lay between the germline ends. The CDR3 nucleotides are TGTGCCAGCGGACTTTATGGCTACACCTTC. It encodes CASGLYGYTF.

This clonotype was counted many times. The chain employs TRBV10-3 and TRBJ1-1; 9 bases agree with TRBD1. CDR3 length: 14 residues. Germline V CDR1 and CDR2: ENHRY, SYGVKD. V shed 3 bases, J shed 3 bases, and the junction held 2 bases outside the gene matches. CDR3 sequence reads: CAISDGQGYTEAFF. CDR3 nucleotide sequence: TGTGCCATCAGTGACGGACAGGGGTACACTGAAGCTTTCTTT.

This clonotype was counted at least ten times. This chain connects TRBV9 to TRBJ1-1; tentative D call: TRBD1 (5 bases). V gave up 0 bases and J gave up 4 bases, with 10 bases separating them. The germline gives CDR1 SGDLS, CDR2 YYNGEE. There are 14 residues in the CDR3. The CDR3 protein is CASSVGQGITEAFF. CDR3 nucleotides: TGTGCCAGCAGCGTAGGGCAGGGAATCACTGAAGCTTTCTTT.

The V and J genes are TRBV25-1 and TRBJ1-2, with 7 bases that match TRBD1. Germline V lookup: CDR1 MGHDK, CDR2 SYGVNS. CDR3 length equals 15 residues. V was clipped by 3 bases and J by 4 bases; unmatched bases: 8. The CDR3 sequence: CASSDFAGGGYGYTF. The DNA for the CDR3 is TGTGCCAGCAGTGATTTCGCAGGGGGTGGCTATGGCTACACCTTC.

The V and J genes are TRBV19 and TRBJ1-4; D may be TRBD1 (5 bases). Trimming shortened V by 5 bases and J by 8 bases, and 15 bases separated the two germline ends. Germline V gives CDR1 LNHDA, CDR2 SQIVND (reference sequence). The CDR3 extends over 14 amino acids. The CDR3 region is CASSLGAGTEKLFF. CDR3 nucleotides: TGTGCCAGTAGTCTAGGGGCAGGGACGGAAAAACTGTTTTTT.

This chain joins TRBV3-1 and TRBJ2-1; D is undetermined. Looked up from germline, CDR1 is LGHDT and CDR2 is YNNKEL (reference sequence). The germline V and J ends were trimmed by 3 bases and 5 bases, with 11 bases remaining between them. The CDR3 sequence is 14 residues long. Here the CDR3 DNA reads TGTGCCAGCAGCCACCACCTCGAAAACAATGAGCAGTTCTTC. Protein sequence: CASSHHLENNEQFF.

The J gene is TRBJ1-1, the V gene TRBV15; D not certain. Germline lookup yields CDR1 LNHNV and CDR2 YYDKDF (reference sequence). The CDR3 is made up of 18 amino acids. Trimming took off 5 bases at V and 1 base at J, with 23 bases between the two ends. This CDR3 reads CATSVHQLAGKGNTEAFF. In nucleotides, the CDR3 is TGTGCCACCAGCGTTCACCAGCTCGCAGGAAAGGGGAACACTGAAGCTTTCTTT.